Following are 21 T cell receptor beta chains from one sample sequenced in a study of blood T cells in healthy people across ages. Next came a second PCR, run for about 7 to 12 cycles, which used a sample-barcoded 5' primer along with a J-beta primer mix. TCRdb fed the 5' RACE reads into MiXCR, producing one record per CDR3 protein. The sample carries fewer than 2 million distinct CDR3 sequences, about two fifths recorded once. The sequenced material came from blood. These receptors were collected from a human donor in good health.

The genes are TRBV6-2 or TRBV6-3 and TRBJ2-1; D remains unclear. Germline CDR1 is MNHEY and CDR2 is SVGEGT. The CDR3 is 16 residues long. V shed 4 bases and J shed 0 bases, with 13 bases lying between them. The CDR3 loop is CASSLAPSVSYNEQFF. CDR3 nucleotide sequence: TGTGCCAGCAGTTTGGCCCCTAGTGTCTCCTACAATGAGCAGTTCTTC.

This clonotype is a singleton in its sample. The chain uses TRBV5-1 and TRBJ1-3, with TRBD1 matching over 9 bases. The CDR3 sequence is 14 residues long. The ends lost 3 bases at V and 7 bases at J; junction bases unmatched: 5. Germline loops: CDR1 SGHRS, CDR2 YFSETQ. The CDR3: CASSWGQGENTIYF. The DNA for the CDR3 is TGCGCCAGCAGCTGGGGACAGGGAGAGAACACCATATATTTT.

This clonotype occurred a few times. J is TRBJ1-2 and V is TRBV7-9, with 8 bases aligning to TRBD1. Germline CDR1 and CDR2: SEHNR and FQNEAQ (reference sequence). V lost 6 bases, J lost 4 bases, and 7 bases stayed unmatched. There are 14 residues in the CDR3. CDR3 region: CASRMDRDIYGYTF. The DNA of the CDR3 is TGTGCCAGCAGAATGGACAGGGACATCTATGGCTACACCTTC.

A word on this clonotype: Since a much larger clone is just one base distant, this may be a read error. The chain employs TRBV4-2 and TRBJ2-1; 8 bases fit TRBD2. The CDR3 is 15 amino acids. From germline, CDR1 is LGHNA and CDR2 YNFKEQ. The CDR3 region is CASSQGAGGYNGQFF. CDR3 bases: TGTGCCAGCAGCCAAGGGGCGGGGGGATATAATGGGCAGTTCTTC.

This clonotype was observed once. This rearrangement joins TRBV29-1 to TRBJ2-1; D is undetermined. V lost 7 bases, J lost 5 bases, and 12 bases lay in between. This CDR3 region has 12 residues. CDR1 SQVTM and CDR2 ANQGSEA come from the germline V gene. The CDR3 here is CSDIGRDNEQFF. In DNA form, the CDR3 reads TGCAGCGATATAGGACGGGACAATGAGCAGTTCTTC.

V usage is TRBV20-1 and J usage is TRBJ2-5; 8 nucleotides match TRBD2. The CDR3 contains 17 residues. J gave up 5 bases and V 6 bases, and 20 bases lay outside the gene matches. Germline V lookup: CDR1 DFQATT, CDR2 SNEGSKA (reference sequence). CDR3 coding DNA: TGCAGTGCAACTCGGTTAGCGGGGACCCTCCGTAGGGAGACCCAGTACTTC. Protein: CSATRLAGTLRRETQYF.

This sequence joins TRBV29-1 and TRBJ2-1; D unclear. Trimming took 1 base from V and 8 from J, leaving 3 bases between them. CDR1 and CDR2 from the germline V gene are SQVTM and ANQGSEA. The CDR3 consists of 10 residues. This CDR3 reads CSVEVDEQFF. The CDR3 DNA is TGCAGCGTTGAAGTTGATGAGCAGTTCTTC.

V gene TRBV6-2 or TRBV6-3 combines with J gene TRBJ2-5; possible D gene TRBD2, 6 bases. Germline V lookup: CDR1 MNHEY, CDR2 SVGEGT. V lost 0 bases, J lost 2 bases, and 16 bases lay in between. The CDR3 sequence is 17 residues long. CDR3 nucleotide sequence: TGTGCCAGCAGTTACTCGAATCAGCTAGCGTGGCAAGAGACCCAGTACTTC. Protein: CASSYSNQLAWQETQYF.

In this sample, this clonotype turned up a few times. The V call is TRBV29-1, the J call TRBJ1-2; D unclear. The CDR3 loop spans 11 amino acids. Trimming took 7 bases from V and 8 from J, leaving 14 bases between them. The germline gives CDR1 SQVTM, CDR2 ANQGSEA. CDR3 in DNA: TGCAGCGCCCGAGCGGGTTGGGGCTACACCTTC. Its translation: CSARAGWGYTF.

CDR3 amino acids: CASSYAGGPEETQYF. CDR3 coding DNA: TGTGCCAGCAGTTATGCGGGGGGGCCTGAAGAGACCCAGTACTTC. The V gene is TRBV6-6, the J gene TRBJ2-5; 9 bases are a match to TRBD2. Unmatched junction bases numbered 5, after V lost 3 bases and J lost 3 bases. Germline CDR1 and CDR2: MNHNY and SVGAGI (reference sequence). The CDR3 spans 15 residues.

The chain carries TRBV7-3 and TRBJ1-2; the D is unclear. Per the germline V gene, CDR1 is SGHTA and CDR2 is FQGTGA. The CDR3 consists of 15 residues. The V and J ends lost 0 bases and 4 bases respectively, with 12 bases between them. Here the CDR3 reads CASSLTPDSFYGYTF. The CDR3 region has the DNA TGTGCCAGCAGCTTAACCCCTGATTCCTTCTATGGCTACACCTTC.

The rearrangement joins TRBV6-5 to TRBJ1-2; TRBD1 is a possible D gene (5 bases). The CDR3 totals 12 residues. Germline lookup yields CDR1 MNHEY and CDR2 SVGAGI. V was pared by 2 bases and J by 13 bases, with 14 bases between. The CDR3 nucleotides are TGTGCCAGCAGTTACCTCCAGGGTCCTTGCACCTTC. Amino acids: CASSYLQGPCTF.

The chain joins TRBV20-1 to TRBJ2-5; D not certain. The V end was cut by 3 bases, the J end by 5 bases, with 16 bases between. In germline, CDR1 is DFQATT, CDR2 SNEGSKA (reference sequence). The CDR3 consists of 14 residues. In DNA, the CDR3 is TGCAGTGCTAGGTATCCACGCGGTGGGGAGACCCAGTACTTC. Translating it yields CSARYPRGGETQYF.

The chain links TRBV12-3 or TRBV12-4 to TRBJ2-4; no clear D gene. This CDR3 has 12 residues. V was clipped by 1 base and J by 15 bases, with 13 bases between them. The CDR3 region is CASSLEGPKLYF. The CDR3 coding sequence is TGTGCCAGCAGTTTAGAAGGGCCCAAGTTGTACTTC.

This chain uses TRBV27 with TRBJ1-2; D unresolved. Germline CDR1 MNHEY, CDR2 SMNVEV (reference sequence). Trimming took off 2 bases at V and 6 bases at J, with 13 bases between the two ends. The CDR3 is made up of 14 amino acids. For the CDR3, the DNA is TGTGCCAGCAGTTTAACGGGAATCGTTGATGGCTACACCTTC. Its protein product is CASSLTGIVDGYTF.

The chain is built from TRBV27 and TRBJ2-1; 10 nucleotides align to TRBD2. With 2 bases clipped from V and 4 bases from J, the junction kept 5 bases outside the gene matches. The CDR3 length is 16 residues. Germline CDR1 reads MNHEY; CDR2 reads SMNVEV (reference sequence). CDR3 sequence reads: CASSLLGLADYNEQFF. CDR3 nucleotide sequence: TGTGCCAGCAGTTTACTAGGACTAGCGGATTACAATGAGCAGTTCTTC.

CDR3 DNA: TGTGCCAGCAGCCTGGGACAGCAGAAACTCAATCAGCCCCAGCATTTT. Residues: CASSLGQQKLNQPQHF. J is TRBJ1-5 and V is TRBV6-6; TRBD1 matches at 7 bases. Germline-derived CDR1 and CDR2 are MNHNY and SVGAGI (reference sequence). Trimming removed 6 bases from V and 3 bases from J; junction bases left unmatched: 11. The CDR3 is made up of 16 amino acids.

The chain uses TRBV4-3 and TRBJ1-5, with no clear D. The CDR3 sequence is 14 residues long. Looked up from germline, CDR1 is LGHNA and CDR2 is YSLEER. V gave up 2 bases and J gave up 1 base, with 6 bases separating them. The CDR3 reads CASSQSFSNQPQHF. The CDR3 DNA follows: TGCGCCAGCAGCCAATCATTCAGCAATCAGCCCCAGCATTTT.

This clonotype came up a few times. This chain uses TRBV20-1 with TRBJ1-2, with TRBD1 as a possible D gene (6 bases). This CDR3 is built from 15 residues. The V gene lost 5 bases and the J gene lost 6 bases, with 22 bases spanning the gap. Looked up from germline, CDR1 is DFQATT and CDR2 is SNEGSKA (reference sequence). In DNA, the CDR3 is TGCAGTGCTCAAATCTGGGGGGGACAAGGGGATGGCTACACCTTC. Protein sequence: CSAQIWGGQGDGYTF.

This clonotype was detected only a few times. The chain is built from TRBV7-9 and TRBJ1-1, with a possible D match to TRBD1 (5 bases). Trimming shortened V by 3 bases and J by 2 bases, and 13 bases separated the two germline ends. The CDR3 loop spans 15 amino acids. Germline V CDR1 and CDR2: SEHNR, FQNEAQ (reference sequence). The CDR3 DNA sequence: TGTGCCAGCAGCTTGGGGGTGGGGGGAAACACTGAAGCTTTCTTT. It translates to CASSLGVGGNTEAFF. Filled out from reference TRBV7-9 and TRBJ1-1, the complete variable domain reads DTGVSQNPRHKITKRGQNVTFRCDPISEHNRLYWYRQTLGQGPEFLTYFQNEAQLEKSRLLSDRFSAERPKGSFSTLEIQRTEQGDSAMYLCASSLGVGGNTEAFFGQGTRLTVV.

Points on this clonotype: One end of the junction is discordant with germline, which a read error may explain. The chain uses TRBV28 and TRBJ1-2; D is unclear. CDR3 length equals 14 residues. Germline V lookup: CDR1 MDHEN, CDR2 SYDVKM. The CDR3 bases are TGTGCCAGCAGTTTTGCCGACCATATCTATGGTTACACCTTC. The encoded protein is CASSFADHIYGYTF.